These 18 T cell receptor beta chains were all obtained from the same sample, sequenced in a study of T cell responses to AZD1222 COVID-19 vaccine. Only in-frame clones appear in the TCRdb table, and some are missing; sequencing was by immunoSEQ multiplex PCR. The profile covers 150,000 to 200,000 clones, with almost 90% appearing a single time and roughly 8% taken by the ten largest. The material was peripheral blood, obtained on day 0 of AZD1222 vaccination. The receptors were gathered from an adult in good health.

The chain has TRBV5-6 and TRBJ2-2; D not certain. Germline CDR1 and CDR2: SGHDT and YYEEEE. This CDR3 has 12 residues. V was trimmed by 3 bases and J by 3 bases, leaving 3 bases between them. CDR3 nucleotide sequence: TGTGCCAGCAGCTCCTACACCGGGGAGCTGTTTTTT. This codes for CASSSYTGELFF.

The J gene is TRBJ1-3, the V gene TRBV18; TRBD1 agrees at 7 bases. V shed 4 bases and J 2 bases; nucleotides not matched to a gene: 5. This CDR3 region has 15 residues. The V gene's germline CDR1 is KGHSH and CDR2 LQKENI. CDR3 sequence: CASSLDRVPGNTIYF. The CDR3 nucleotides are TGTGCCAGCTCACTCGACAGGGTGCCTGGAAACACCATATATTTT.

This chain links TRBV6-5 with TRBJ2-3; D may be TRBD2 (5 bases). The germline gives CDR1 MNHEY, CDR2 SVGAGI. This CDR3 has 16 amino acids. Trimming took 6 bases from V and 3 from J, leaving 19 bases between them. Here the CDR3 reads CASSYLRAASTDTQYF. The DNA for the CDR3 is TGTGCCAGCAGCTACCTGCGGGCGGCGTCAACAGATACGCAGTATTTT.

The chain is built from TRBV21-1 and TRBJ1-5; TRBD1, the table's D call, lacks a check against the DNA. TRBV21-1 is described as a pseudogene. This CDR3 spans 18 amino acids. CDR3 DNA: TGTGCCAGCAGCAATCGTTGGGGAACAGGAGAAAAACATCAGCCCCAGCATTTT. Protein sequence: CASSNRWGTGEKHQPQHF.

The rearrangement uses TRBV27 and TRBJ1-2, with D perhaps matching TRBD1 (6 bases). V was pared by 5 bases and J by 2 bases, with 12 bases between. From germline, CDR1 is MNHEY and CDR2 SMNVEV (reference sequence). The CDR3 runs 14 residues. CDR3 amino acids: CASSGGGRNYGYTF. In DNA form, the CDR3 reads TGTGCCAGCAGTGGGGGCGGCCGAAACTATGGCTACACCTTC.

The table lists this clone with a count of one. The chain links TRBV30 to TRBJ1-4, with 8 bases matching TRBD1. Germline V gene sequence: CDR1 GTSNPN, CDR2 SVGIG (reference sequence). CDR3 length: 14 residues. Trimming took 2 bases from V and 8 from J; bases not matched to a gene: 7. The CDR3 bases are TGTGCCTGGAGTCCCAGGGGGCAAGGGGAAAAACTGTTTTTT. Protein sequence: CAWSPRGQGEKLFF.

V usage is TRBV28 and J usage is TRBJ2-7; TRBD2 is a possible D gene (5 bases). This CDR3 has 15 residues. CDR1 and CDR2 from the germline V gene are MDHEN and SYDVKM. Trimming shortened V by 3 bases and J by 4 bases, and 16 bases separated the two germline ends. The CDR3 loop is CASSFPGVGKYEQYF. The CDR3 nucleotides read TGTGCCAGCAGTTTTCCCGGGGTAGGGAAATACGAGCAGTACTTC.

For the CDR3, the DNA is TGTGCCAGCAGCCAAAGGCGGGCCTATAACTATGGCTACACCTTC. Translated, it gives CASSQRRAYNYGYTF. This sequence joins TRBV5-6 and TRBJ1-2; D is unclear. Looked up from germline, CDR1 is SGHDT and CDR2 is YYEEEE. V was pared by 4 bases and J by 1 base, with 14 bases between. CDR3 length equals 15 residues.

A few counts support this clone. The chain employs TRBV4-1 and TRBJ2-6; a possible D gene is TRBD1 (6 bases). V lost 5 bases to trimming and J lost 2 bases, with 16 bases between them. Germline V CDR1 and CDR2: MGHRA, YSYEKL. The CDR3 consists of 17 residues. CDR3: CASSGGRGWAGANVLTF. The CDR3 DNA is TGCGCCAGCAGCGGGGGCAGGGGATGGGCTGGGGCCAACGTCCTGACTTTC.

The chain couples TRBV7-2 to TRBJ2-2; a weak D match, TRBD2 (5 bases). The CDR3 extends over 15 amino acids. V lost 2 bases and J 4 bases, leaving 11 bases between the germline ends. CDR1 and CDR2 (germline): SGHTA, FQGNSA. In DNA form, the CDR3 reads TGTGCCAGCAGCTTAAAAAGGACTGGCACCGGGGAGCTGTTTTTT. It encodes CASSLKRTGTGELFF.

The table lists this clone with many counts. At the DNA level, this CDR3 is encoded by other sequences in the same sample as well. V and J are TRBV5-5 and TRBJ2-7; D remains ambiguous. CDR3 size: 12 residues. Germline V gene lookup returns CDR1 SGHKS and CDR2 YYEKEE (reference sequence). The V end was cut by 2 bases, the J end by 4 bases, with 7 bases between. The CDR3 protein is CASSLPSYEQYF. CDR3 in DNA: TGTGCCAGCAGCTTACCGTCGTACGAGCAGTACTTC.

This clone was picked up one time. This chain joins TRBV7-8 and TRBJ1-1, with unresolved D. The CDR3 length is 14 residues. The V end lost 1 base, the J end lost 2 bases, and 8 bases lay between the germline ends. In germline, CDR1 is SGHVS, CDR2 FQNEAQ. The CDR3 DNA sequence: TGTGCCAGCAGCTTAGACTTCCAAAACACTGAAGCTTTCTTT. Residues: CASSLDFQNTEAFF.

The chain has TRBV4-1 and TRBJ1-2, with D perhaps matching TRBD1 (5 bases). CDR1 is MGHRA, CDR2 YSYEKL, per germline. V lost 2 bases to trimming and J lost 4 bases, with 17 bases between them. The CDR3 sequence is 16 residues long. The CDR3 here is CASSQLFPTATYGYTF. The CDR3 DNA reads TGCGCCAGCAGCCAACTATTCCCGACAGCCACCTATGGCTACACCTTC.

The rearrangement joins TRBV5-4 to TRBJ2-7; D is perhaps TRBD1 (5 bases). The CDR3 runs 15 residues. Trimming removed 1 base from V and 2 bases from J, with 13 bases in between. Germline V gene data show CDR1 as SGHNT and CDR2 as YYREEE (reference sequence). The CDR3: CASSLSETDTYEQYF. The CDR3 coding sequence is TGTGCCAGCAGCTTGTCCGAGACAGACACCTACGAGCAGTACTTC.

The chain recombines TRBV7-9 with TRBJ1-4; no definite D call. The CDR3 has 13 amino acids. CDR1 SEHNR and CDR2 FQNEAQ come from the germline V gene (reference sequence). Trimming cost V 4 bases and J 7 bases, with 10 bases left between them. The CDR3 here is CASSSPGSEKLFF. CDR3 nucleotide sequence: TGTGCCAGCAGCTCCCCGGGGAGTGAAAAACTGTTTTTT.

The rearrangement joins TRBV11-2 to TRBJ1-2; D unclear. This CDR3 contains 14 residues. Germline values: CDR1 SGHAT, CDR2 FQNNGV. V was cut by 0 bases and J by 4 bases, with 9 bases left in between. Here the CDR3 DNA reads TGTGCCAGCAGCTTAGATATGGGTAGCTATGGCTACACCTTC. This translates into CASSLDMGSYGYTF.

The chain carries TRBV6-5 and TRBJ2-3; 11 positions agree with TRBD2. The V gene's germline CDR1 is MNHEY and CDR2 SVGAGI. V lost 6 bases to trimming and J lost 2 bases; unmatched junction nucleotides: 4. The CDR3 is made up of 15 amino acids. CDR3 sequence (DNA): TGTGCCAGCAGCTTAGCGGGGGGGAACACAGATACGCAGTATTTT. Amino acid sequence: CASSLAGGNTDTQYF.

This sequence joins TRBV9 and TRBJ1-3; no definite D call. Trimming cost V 0 bases and J 0 bases, with 13 bases left between them. CDR1 and CDR2 from the germline V gene are SGDLS and YYNGEE. The CDR3 has 17 residues. The CDR3 protein is CASSVASSAISGNTIYF. CDR3 coding DNA: TGTGCCAGCAGCGTAGCTTCCTCGGCTATCTCTGGAAACACCATATATTTT.